This TCR beta chain was recovered during a study of early stage breast cancer tumors. Study findings and constraints: Blood repertoires resembled normal breast more than tumor.

Remarks on this clone: Its antigen remains unknown.

Each sample had two DNA replicates, approximately 0.49 ug blood or roughly 1.6 ug tissue. Clones were sequenced by immunoSEQ multiplex PCR, and TCRdb holds only the in-frame ones, with some missing. Of about 5,100 clones detected, 64% appear once; the ten largest clones hold less than 25%. Trimming cost V 4 bases and J 8 bases; bases outside gene matches: 7. Germline CDR1 is SGHRS and CDR2 is YFSETQ. This CDR3 is 14 amino acids long. The sequence came from a person aged 45 to 60 with breast cancer. The rearrangement uses TRBV5-1 and TRBJ1-4, with 8 bases fitting TRBD1. Material for sequencing was breast tumor tissue. The CDR3 loop reads CASSTGTGGEKLFF. CDR3 nucleotide sequence: TGCGCCAGCAGCACCGGGACAGGAGGAGAAAAACTGTTTTTT.